Shown below are 17 T cell receptor beta chains from a single sample sequenced in a study of T cells in localized non-small cell lung cancer. This table comes from immunoSEQ multiplex PCR, and its TCRdb copy is limited to in-frame clones, with some not included. Of approximately 21,000 clones listed, approximately 85% were seen once; the top ten hold more than 25%. The material sequenced was peripheral blood mononuclear cells, taken before any cancer treatment. Source of these receptors: a male donor older than 55 with stage II lung adenocarcinoma.

This clone was seen only once. The J gene is TRBJ1-1, the V gene TRBV6-4, with D perhaps matching TRBD1 (5 bases). V shed 0 bases and J shed 1 base, with 9 bases lying between them. Germline V gene sequence: CDR1 MRHNA, CDR2 SNTAGT. The length of the CDR3 is 15 residues. CDR3 in DNA: TGTGCCAGCAGTGACTCGGCCGGGGCGAACACTGAAGCTTTCTTT. It is translated as CASSDSAGANTEAFF.

The V gene is TRBV25-1, the J gene TRBJ2-5; D remains ambiguous. This CDR3 comprises 12 residues. Germline V CDR1 and CDR2: MGHDK, SYGVNS. Trimming removed 3 bases at V and 8 bases at J, with 10 bases between. The CDR3 loop reads CASSEARDTQYF. CDR3 nucleotide sequence: TGTGCCAGCAGTGAGGCCCGAGATACCCAGTACTTC.

The genes are TRBV28 and TRBJ2-1; a weak D match, TRBD2 (6 bases). V was shortened by 6 bases and J by 5 bases, with 11 bases between the two germline ends. The CDR3 is 13 amino acids. The V gene's germline CDR1 is MDHEN and CDR2 SYDVKM. CDR3 loop: CASRSGRHNEQFF. Here the CDR3 DNA reads TGTGCCAGCAGATCCGGGAGACACAATGAGCAGTTCTTC.

The chain carries TRBV9 and TRBJ2-1; TRBD1 might be the D (6 bases). Germline V lookup: CDR1 SGDLS, CDR2 YYNGEE. Trimming stripped 4 bases from V and 2 bases from J, with 16 bases between. The CDR3 length is 16 residues. The CDR3 here is CASSPRLQGPYNEQFF. The CDR3 DNA reads as TGTGCCAGCAGCCCCCGCTTACAGGGACCCTACAATGAGCAGTTCTTC.

This chain joins TRBV14 and TRBJ2-4; TRBD2 might be the D (6 bases). V shed 5 bases and J shed 9 bases, with 14 bases lying between them. Per germline, CDR1 SGHDN and CDR2 FVKESK. CDR3 size: 13 residues. The CDR3 spells CASSATSRTIQYF. The CDR3 region has the DNA TGTGCCAGCAGCGCGACTAGTAGGACCATTCAGTACTTC. The complete variable domain, with remaining parts taken from reference TRBV14 and TRBJ2-4, reads EAGVTQFPSHSVIEKGQTVTLRCDPISGHDNLYWYRRVMGKEIKFLLHFVKESKQDESGMPNNRFLAERTGGTYSTLKVQPAELEDSGVYFCASSATSRTIQYFGAGTRLSVL.

The V and J genes are TRBV2 and TRBJ1-5; no firm D call. Trimming stripped 4 bases from V and 5 bases from J, with 9 bases between. Germline-derived CDR1 and CDR2 are SNHLY and FYNNEI. The CDR3 has 13 residues. The DNA for the CDR3 is TGTGCCAGCAGTGGACCGAAGGATCAGCCCCAGCATTTT. As protein: CASSGPKDQPQHF.

This clone was picked up one time. This chain uses TRBV6-1 with TRBJ2-2; D gene uncertain. The CDR3 is 15 amino acids. Germline-derived CDR1 and CDR2 are MNHNS and SASEGT. Trimming took off 2 bases at V and 4 bases at J, with 11 bases between the two ends. The CDR3 loop is CASSEKRTLTGELFF. CDR3 coding DNA: TGTGCCAGCAGTGAAAAACGAACCCTCACCGGGGAGCTGTTTTTT.

The gene calls are TRBV18 and TRBJ1-4, with D unresolved. The CDR3 loop spans 14 amino acids. Germline V gene sequence: CDR1 KGHSH, CDR2 LQKENI. Deletions cut 2 bases from V and 2 bases from J, with 6 bases between. The CDR3: CASSPGVTNEKLFF. The CDR3 coding sequence is TGTGCCAGCTCACCAGGGGTTACTAATGAAAAACTGTTTTTT.

V and J are TRBV10-3 and TRBJ2-7, with D hard to call. The V gene's germline CDR1 is ENHRY and CDR2 SYGVKD. The CDR3 spans 16 residues. V lost 0 bases to trimming and J lost 0 bases, with 12 bases between them. CDR3 nucleotide sequence: TGTGCCATCAGTGAGTCGACAAGAACGAGCTCCTACGAGCAGTACTTC. Translation: CAISESTRTSSYEQYF.

A few counts support this clone. Within the sample, other DNA sequences also encode this same CDR3. The V and J genes are TRBV28 and TRBJ2-2; the match to TRBD1 covers 8 bases. CDR3 length: 13 amino acids. The germline CDR1 and CDR2 sequences are MDHEN and SYDVKM. The ends lost 7 bases at V and 6 bases at J; junction bases unmatched: 4. Written as DNA, the CDR3 is TGTGCCAGCACGGGACAGGTCTCCGGGGAGCTGTTTTTT. The encoded protein is CASTGQVSGELFF.

The V gene is TRBV11-3, the J gene TRBJ2-7, with TRBD2 identical over 10 bases. The CDR3 has 13 residues. Germline CDR1 reads SGHNT; CDR2 reads YENEEA. After removal of 5 bases from V and 6 bases from J, the junction contained 4 bases not matched to a gene. This CDR3 reads CASSPGLAAEQYF. CDR3 nucleotides: TGTGCCAGCAGCCCCGGACTAGCGGCCGAGCAGTACTTC.

The chain uses TRBV7-9 and TRBJ2-7, with D uncertain. CDR1 is SEHNR, CDR2 FQNEAQ, per germline (reference sequence). The CDR3 loop spans 12 amino acids. V was clipped by 5 bases and J by 2 bases, with 7 bases between them. CDR3 residues: CASSAVTYEQYF. The CDR3 DNA reads as TGTGCCAGCAGCGCCGTAACCTACGAGCAGTACTTC.

The rearrangement joins TRBV5-4 to TRBJ1-5, with a weak D call TRBD1 (5 bases). This CDR3 has 16 amino acids. Germline V gene data show CDR1 as SGHNT and CDR2 as YYREEE (reference sequence). Trimming removed 0 bases at V and 1 base at J, with 11 bases between. CDR3 region: CASSLGGGISNQPQHF. The CDR3 DNA sequence: TGTGCCAGCAGCTTGGGCGGGGGGATCAGCAATCAGCCCCAGCATTTT.

The chain carries TRBV5-6 and TRBJ2-5, with 11 positions matching TRBD2. V was pared by 4 bases and J by 5 bases, with 13 bases of the junction left unmatched. The CDR3 spans 17 residues. CDR1 SGHDT and CDR2 YYEEEE come from the germline V gene. The CDR3 region is CASSPPRGSGGDETQYF. The CDR3 nucleotides are TGTGCCAGCAGCCCCCCGAGGGGTAGCGGGGGGGATGAGACCCAGTACTTC.

To note about this clone: In the same sample, other DNA sequences code for this CDR3. The chain carries TRBV7-9 and TRBJ2-1, with 9 nucleotides matching TRBD2. The CDR3 has 16 residues. V shed 2 bases and J 4 bases; nucleotides not matched to a gene: 6. The germline CDR1 and CDR2 sequences are SEHNR and FQNEAQ (reference sequence). CDR3 sequence: CASSLSLAGTYNEQFF. Written as DNA, the CDR3 is TGTGCCAGCAGCTTATCCCTAGCGGGGACATACAATGAGCAGTTCTTC.

This rearrangement joins TRBV5-8 to TRBJ1-1, with D tentatively TRBD1 (5 bases). The CDR3 spans 15 residues. Germline lookup yields CDR1 SGHTS and CDR2 YDEGEE. V was cut by 5 bases and J by 4 bases, with 18 bases left in between. The CDR3 loop reads CASRIRGVRGTEAFF. DNA for the CDR3: TGTGCCAGCAGGATTAGGGGAGTTCGGGGCACTGAAGCTTTCTTT.

For the CDR3, the DNA is TGTGCCAGTACCTTTACTTCGAACACTGAAGCTTTCTTT. Protein product: CASTFTSNTEAFF. The gene calls are TRBV19 and TRBJ1-1; the D is unclear. Germline CDR1 is LNHDA and CDR2 is SQIVND (reference sequence). Trimming took off 7 bases at V and 1 base at J, with 10 bases between the two ends. The CDR3 has 13 amino acids.